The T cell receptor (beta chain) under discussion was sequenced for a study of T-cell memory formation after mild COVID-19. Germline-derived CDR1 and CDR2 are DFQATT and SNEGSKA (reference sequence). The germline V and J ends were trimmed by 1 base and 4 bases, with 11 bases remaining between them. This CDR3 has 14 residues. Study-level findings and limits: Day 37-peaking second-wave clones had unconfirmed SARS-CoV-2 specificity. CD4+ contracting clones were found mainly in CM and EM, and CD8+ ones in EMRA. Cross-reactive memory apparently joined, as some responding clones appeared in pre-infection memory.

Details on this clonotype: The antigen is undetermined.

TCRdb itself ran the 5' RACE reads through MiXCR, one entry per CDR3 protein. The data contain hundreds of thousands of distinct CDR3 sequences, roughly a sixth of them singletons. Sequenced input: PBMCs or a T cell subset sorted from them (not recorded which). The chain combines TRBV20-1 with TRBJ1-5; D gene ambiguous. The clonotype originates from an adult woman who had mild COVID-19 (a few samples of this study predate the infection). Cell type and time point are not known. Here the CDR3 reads CSARVGSPNQPQHF. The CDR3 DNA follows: TGCAGTGCTAGAGTTGGCAGTCCAAATCAGCCCCAGCATTTT.